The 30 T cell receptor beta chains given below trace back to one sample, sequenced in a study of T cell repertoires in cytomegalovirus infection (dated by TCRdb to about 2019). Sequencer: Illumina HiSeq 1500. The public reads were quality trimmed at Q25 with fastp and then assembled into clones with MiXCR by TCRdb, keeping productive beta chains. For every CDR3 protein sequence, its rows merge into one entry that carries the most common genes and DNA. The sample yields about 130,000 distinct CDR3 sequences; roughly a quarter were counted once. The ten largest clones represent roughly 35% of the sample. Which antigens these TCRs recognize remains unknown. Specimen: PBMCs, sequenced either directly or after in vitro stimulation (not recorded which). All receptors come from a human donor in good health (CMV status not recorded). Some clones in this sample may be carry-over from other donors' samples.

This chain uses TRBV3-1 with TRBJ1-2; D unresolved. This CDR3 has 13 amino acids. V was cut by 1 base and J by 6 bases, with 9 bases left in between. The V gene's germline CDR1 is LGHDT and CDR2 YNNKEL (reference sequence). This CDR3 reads CASSQVNAHGYTF. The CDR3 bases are TGTGCCAGCAGCCAAGTAAACGCACATGGCTACACCTTC.

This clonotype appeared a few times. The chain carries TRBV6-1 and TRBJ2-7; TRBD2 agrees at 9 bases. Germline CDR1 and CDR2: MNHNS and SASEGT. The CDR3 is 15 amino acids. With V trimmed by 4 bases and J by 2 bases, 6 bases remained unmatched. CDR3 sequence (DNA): TGTGCCAGCAGTGTAGCGGGAGTTGCCGCCTACGAGCAGTACTTC. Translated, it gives CASSVAGVAAYEQYF.

The CDR3 here is CASSQDMGLGLSEQFF. As DNA, the CDR3 is TGCGCCAGCAGCCAAGATATGGGACTAGGATTAAGTGAGCAGTTCTTC. The chain joins TRBV4-1 to TRBJ2-1; 8 bases align to TRBD2. Germline loops: CDR1 MGHRA, CDR2 YSYEKL. The CDR3 has 16 residues. The ends lost 0 bases at V and 9 bases at J; junction bases unmatched: 10.

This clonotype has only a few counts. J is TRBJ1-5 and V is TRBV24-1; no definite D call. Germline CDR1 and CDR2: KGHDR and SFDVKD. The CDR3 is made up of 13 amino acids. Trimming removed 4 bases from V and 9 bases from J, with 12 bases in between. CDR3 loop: CATSEMMNGPQHF. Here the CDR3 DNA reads TGTGCCACCAGTGAAATGATGAATGGGCCCCAGCATTTT.

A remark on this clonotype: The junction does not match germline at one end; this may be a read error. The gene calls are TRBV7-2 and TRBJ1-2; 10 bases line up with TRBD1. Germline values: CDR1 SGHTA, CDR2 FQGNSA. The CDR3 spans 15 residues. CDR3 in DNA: TGTGCCAGCCGCTTAGCCGGGACAGGGGTTCATGGCTACACCTTC. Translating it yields CASRLAGTGVHGYTF.

Written as DNA, the CDR3 is TGCAGTGCTAGCTCAGGGCCTCCCTCCTATAATTCACCCCTCCACTTT. Residues: CSASSGPPSYNSPLHF. The chain couples TRBV20-1 to TRBJ1-6; D possibly corresponds to TRBD1 (5 bases). The V end lost 3 bases, the J end lost 0 bases, and 12 bases lay between the germline ends. The germline CDR1 and CDR2 sequences are DFQATT and SNEGSKA (reference sequence). The length of the CDR3 is 16 residues.

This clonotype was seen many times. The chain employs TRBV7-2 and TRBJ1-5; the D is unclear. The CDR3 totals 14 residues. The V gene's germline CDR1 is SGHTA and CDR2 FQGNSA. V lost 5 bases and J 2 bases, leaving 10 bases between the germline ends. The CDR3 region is CASSAGYGNQPQHF. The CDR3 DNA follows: TGTGCCAGCAGCGCAGGTTATGGCAATCAGCCCCAGCATTTT.

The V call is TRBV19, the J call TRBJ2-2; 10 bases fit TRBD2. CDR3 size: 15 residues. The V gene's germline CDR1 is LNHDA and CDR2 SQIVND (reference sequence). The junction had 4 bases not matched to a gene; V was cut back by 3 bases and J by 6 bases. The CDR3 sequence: CASSILAGAAGELFF. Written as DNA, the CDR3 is TGTGCCAGTAGTATTCTAGCGGGAGCGGCCGGGGAGCTGTTTTTT.

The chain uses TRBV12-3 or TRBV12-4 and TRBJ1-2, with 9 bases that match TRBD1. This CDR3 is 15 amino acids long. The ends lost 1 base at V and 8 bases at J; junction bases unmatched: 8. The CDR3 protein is CASSLGDREGEGYTF. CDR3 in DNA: TGTGCCAGCAGTTTAGGGGACAGGGAAGGGGAGGGCTACACCTTC.

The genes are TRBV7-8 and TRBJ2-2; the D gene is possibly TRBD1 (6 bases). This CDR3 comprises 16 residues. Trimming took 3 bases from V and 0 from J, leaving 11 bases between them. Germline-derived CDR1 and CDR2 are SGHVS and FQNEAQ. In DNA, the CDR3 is TGTGCCAGCAGCTTTCCTGGGGGCCCGAACACCGGGGAGCTGTTTTTT. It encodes CASSFPGGPNTGELFF.

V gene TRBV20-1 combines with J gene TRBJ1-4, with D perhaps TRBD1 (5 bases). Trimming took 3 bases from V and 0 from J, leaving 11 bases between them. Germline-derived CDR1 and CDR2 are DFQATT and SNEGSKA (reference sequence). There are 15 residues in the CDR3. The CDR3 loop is CSASQDSATNEKLFF. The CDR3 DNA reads TGCAGTGCTAGCCAAGACAGCGCAACTAATGAAAAACTGTTTTTT.

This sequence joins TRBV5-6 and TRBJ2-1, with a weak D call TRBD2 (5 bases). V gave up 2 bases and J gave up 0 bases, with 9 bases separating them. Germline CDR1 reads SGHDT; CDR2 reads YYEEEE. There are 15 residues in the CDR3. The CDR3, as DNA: TGTGCCAGCAGCTTCAATAGCGACTCCTACAATGAGCAGTTCTTC. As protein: CASSFNSDSYNEQFF.

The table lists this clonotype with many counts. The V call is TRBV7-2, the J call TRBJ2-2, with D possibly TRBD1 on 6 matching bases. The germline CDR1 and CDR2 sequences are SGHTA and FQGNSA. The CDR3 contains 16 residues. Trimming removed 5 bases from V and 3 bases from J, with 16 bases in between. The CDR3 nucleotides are TGTGCCAGCAGCACGCCGGGACAAAAGTACACCGGGGAGCTGTTTTTT. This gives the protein CASSTPGQKYTGELFF.

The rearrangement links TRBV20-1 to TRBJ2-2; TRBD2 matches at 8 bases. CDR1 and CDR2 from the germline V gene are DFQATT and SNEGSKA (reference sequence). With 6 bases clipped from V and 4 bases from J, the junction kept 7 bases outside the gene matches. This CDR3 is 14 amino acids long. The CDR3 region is CSAAGTRGTGELFF. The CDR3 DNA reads TGCAGTGCCGCCGGGACTAGGGGCACCGGGGAGCTGTTTTTT.

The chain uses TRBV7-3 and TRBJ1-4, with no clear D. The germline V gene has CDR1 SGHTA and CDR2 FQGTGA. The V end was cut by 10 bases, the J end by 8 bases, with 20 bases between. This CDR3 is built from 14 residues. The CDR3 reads CANNEGAQKEKLFF. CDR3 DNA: TGTGCCAACAACGAGGGCGCTCAGAAAGAAAAACTGTTTTTT.

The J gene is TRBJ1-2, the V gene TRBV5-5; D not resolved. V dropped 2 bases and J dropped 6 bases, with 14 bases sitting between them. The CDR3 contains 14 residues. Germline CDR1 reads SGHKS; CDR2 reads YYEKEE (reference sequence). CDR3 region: CASSLSESLNGYTF. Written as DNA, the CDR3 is TGTGCCAGCAGCTTATCTGAAAGCCTTAATGGCTACACCTTC. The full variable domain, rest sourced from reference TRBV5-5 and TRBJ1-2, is DAGVTQSPTHLIKTRGQQVTLRCSPISGHKSVSWYQQVLGQGPQFIFQYYEKEERGRGNFPDRFSARQFPNYSSELNVNALLLGDSALYLCASSLSESLNGYTFGSGTRLTVV.

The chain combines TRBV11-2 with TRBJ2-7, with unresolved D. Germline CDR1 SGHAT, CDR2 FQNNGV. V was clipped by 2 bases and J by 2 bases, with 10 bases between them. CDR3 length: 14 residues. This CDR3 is CASSLLGVTYEQYV. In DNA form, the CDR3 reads TGTGCCAGCAGCTTACTTGGAGTCACCTACGAGCAGTACGTC.

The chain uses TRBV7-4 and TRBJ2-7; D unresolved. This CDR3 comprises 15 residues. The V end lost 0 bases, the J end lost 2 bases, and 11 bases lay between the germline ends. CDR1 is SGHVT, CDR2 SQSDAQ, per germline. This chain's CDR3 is CASSLAVTLAYEQYV. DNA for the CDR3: TGTGCCAGCAGCTTAGCCGTGACATTAGCCTACGAGCAGTACGTC.

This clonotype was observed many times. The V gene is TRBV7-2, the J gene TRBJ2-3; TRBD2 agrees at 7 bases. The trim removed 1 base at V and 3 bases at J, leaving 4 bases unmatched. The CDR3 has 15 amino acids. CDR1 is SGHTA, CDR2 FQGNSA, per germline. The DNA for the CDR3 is TGTGCCAGCAGCTTAGTTGCTAGCGGTACAGATACGCAGTATTTT. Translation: CASSLVASGTDTQYF.

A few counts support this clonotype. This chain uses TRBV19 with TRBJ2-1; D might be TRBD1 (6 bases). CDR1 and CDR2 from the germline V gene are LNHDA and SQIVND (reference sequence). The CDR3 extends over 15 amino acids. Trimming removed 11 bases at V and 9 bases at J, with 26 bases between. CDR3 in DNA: TGTGCCGTCAGGACCCGGGACATAGTTGGCGGTGAGCAGTTCTTC. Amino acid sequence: CAVRTRDIVGGEQFF.

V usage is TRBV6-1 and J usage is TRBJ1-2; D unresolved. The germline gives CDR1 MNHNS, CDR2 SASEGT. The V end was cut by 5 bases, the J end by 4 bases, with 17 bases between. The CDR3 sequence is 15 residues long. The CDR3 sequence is CASSSSQRLRYGYTF. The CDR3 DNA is TGTGCCAGCAGTAGCTCTCAAAGACTCCGCTATGGCTACACCTTC.

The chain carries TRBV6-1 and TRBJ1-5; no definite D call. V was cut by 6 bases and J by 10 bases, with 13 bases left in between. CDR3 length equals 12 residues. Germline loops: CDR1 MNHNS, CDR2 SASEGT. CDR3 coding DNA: TGTGCCAGCAGAAGTCAAGGATCCCCCCAGCATTTT. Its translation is CASRSQGSPQHF.

CDR3 loop: CASSLPGLAAYNEQFF. CDR3 bases: TGTGCCAGCTCTCTACCGGGACTAGCGGCTTACAATGAGCAGTTCTTC. The chain carries TRBV18 and TRBJ2-1, with 11 bases lining up with TRBD2. The germline CDR1 and CDR2 sequences are KGHSH and LQKENI. The V segment lost 6 bases and the J segment 4 bases; nucleotides outside the gene matches: 8. This CDR3 is 16 amino acids long.

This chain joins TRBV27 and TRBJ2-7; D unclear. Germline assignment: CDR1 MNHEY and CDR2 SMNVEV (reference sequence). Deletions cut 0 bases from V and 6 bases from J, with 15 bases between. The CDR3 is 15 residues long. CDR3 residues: CASSLSAVARAEQYF. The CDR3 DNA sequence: TGTGCCAGCAGTTTATCCGCGGTAGCTCGGGCCGAGCAGTACTTC.

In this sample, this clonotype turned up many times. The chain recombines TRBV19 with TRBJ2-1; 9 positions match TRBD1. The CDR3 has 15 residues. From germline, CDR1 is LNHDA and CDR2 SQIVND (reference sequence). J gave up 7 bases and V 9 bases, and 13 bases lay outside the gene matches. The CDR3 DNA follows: TGTGCCAGCCGAACAGGGGGCGCAGGGGGGAATGAGCAGTTCTTC. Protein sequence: CASRTGGAGGNEQFF. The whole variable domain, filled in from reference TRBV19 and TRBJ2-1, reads DGGITQSPKYLFRKEGQNVTLSCEQNLNHDAMYWYRQDPGQGLRLIYYSQIVNDFQKGDIAEGYSVSREKKESFPLTVTSAQKNPTAFYLCASRTGGAGGNEQFFGPGTRLTVL.

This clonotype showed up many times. The chain's CDR3 is CASSLLERGSPLHF. CDR3 nucleotides: TGTGCCAGCAGCTTACTCGAGAGGGGCTCACCCCTCCACTTT. V gene TRBV7-2 combines with J gene TRBJ1-6; tentatively, D is TRBD1 (5 bases). This CDR3 contains 14 residues. Germline V gene data show CDR1 as SGHTA and CDR2 as FQGNSA. V lost 2 bases and J 10 bases, leaving 12 bases between the germline ends.

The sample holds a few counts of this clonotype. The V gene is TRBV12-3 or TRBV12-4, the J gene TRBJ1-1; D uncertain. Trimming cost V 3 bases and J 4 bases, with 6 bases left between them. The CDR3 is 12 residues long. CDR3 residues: CASSLMSTEAFF. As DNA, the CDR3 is TGTGCCAGCAGTTTGATGTCCACTGAAGCTTTCTTT.

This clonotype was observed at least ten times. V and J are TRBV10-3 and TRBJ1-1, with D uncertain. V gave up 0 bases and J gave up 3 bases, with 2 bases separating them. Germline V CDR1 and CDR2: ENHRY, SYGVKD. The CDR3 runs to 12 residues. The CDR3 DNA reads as TGTGCCATCAGTGAGTCCGACACTGAAGCTTTCTTT. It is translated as CAISESDTEAFF.

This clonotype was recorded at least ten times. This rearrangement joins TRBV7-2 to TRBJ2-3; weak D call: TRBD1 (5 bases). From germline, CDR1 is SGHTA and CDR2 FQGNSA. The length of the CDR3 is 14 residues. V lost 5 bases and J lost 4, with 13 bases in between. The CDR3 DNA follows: TGTGCCAGCAGCCAGACAGCAGTATCAGATACGCAGTATTTT. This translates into CASSQTAVSDTQYF.

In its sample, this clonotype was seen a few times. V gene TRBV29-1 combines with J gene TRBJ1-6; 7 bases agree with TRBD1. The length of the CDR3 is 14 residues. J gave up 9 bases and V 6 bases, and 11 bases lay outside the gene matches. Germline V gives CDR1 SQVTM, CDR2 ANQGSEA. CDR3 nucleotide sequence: TGCAGCGTGGGGGCCGGGACAGCGGGTTCACCCCTCCACTTT. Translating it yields CSVGAGTAGSPLHF.